The T cell receptor beta chain described here comes from a study of response to subunit inactivated influenza vaccine. MiXCR, applied by TCRdb to the RT-PCR reads, yields one record per CDR3 protein. The table lists under 550,000 distinct CDR3 sequences, approximately 7.2% of them singletons. Study-wide findings and caveats: Authors proposed each seasonal influenza vaccination draws in few new T cells.

This CDR3 is 15 amino acids long. CDR1 MNHEY and CDR2 SMNVEV come from the germline V gene (reference sequence). The V and J ends lost 2 bases and 1 base, in that order; junction bases with no gene match: 4. For this clonotype: The antigen is undetermined.

Sequences were derived from PBMCs from blood, sampled around 2 years after vaccination. The chain links TRBV27 to TRBJ2-5; 7 positions agree with TRBD1. This TCR derives from a man between 45 and 75 years old who received an inactivated influenza vaccine. CDR3 amino acids: CASSLGTEFQETQYF. The DNA for the CDR3 is TGTGCCAGCAGTTTAGGGACAGAGTTCCAAGAGACCCAGTACTTC.